This T cell receptor beta chain was recorded in a study of blood T cell repertoires in COVID-19. Study context: Whether acute or convalescent, the COVID-19 samples came from the United States, Italy and Spain. T cells, B-cell-depleted T cells, or PBMCs provided the cDNA or gDNA that served as material.

Those enrolled in Seattle joined during active infection and were followed longitudinally afterward. In the authors' workflow: Estimation of nucleated cell counts relied on the amplification of reference gene primers. Clones were sequenced by immunoSEQ multiplex PCR, and TCRdb holds only the in-frame ones, with some missing. That table furnishes V, J and clone size, whereas the DNA furnished D and trimming. The sample has about 410,000 clones, 89% seen once; the top ten hold 1.5% to 1.9%. Germline CDR1 reads SGHRS; CDR2 reads YFSETQ. V was trimmed by 4 bases and J by 6 bases, leaving 14 bases between them. The CDR3 sequence is 13 residues long.

This TCR was recovered from a woman in her thirties or forties with COVID-19, enrolled during active disease. The chain uses TRBV5-1 and TRBJ2-7; possibly TRBD1 for D (6 bases). The sample was peripheral blood. The CDR3 DNA is TGCGCCAGCAGCCCAACAGGGCCGCGCGAGCAGTACTTC. It specifies CASSPTGPREQYF.